This entry describes one TCR beta chain. What it binds is not known. The use of a sample-barcoded 5' primer and a J-beta primer mix characterized a second PCR of about 6 to 11 cycles. Via MiXCR, TCRdb re-called the 5' RACE reads, giving one row per CDR3 protein. The table records over 950,000 distinct CDR3 sequences, roughly 47% of them present only once. Germline CDR1 MNHEY, CDR2 SVGEGT. V lost 2 bases and J lost 12; bases outside the gene matches: 6. This CDR3 has 12 amino acids. The data originate from a study of blood T cells in healthy people across ages. Study conclusions and caveats: For the donors, CMV status was unknown and possibly confounded expanded clonotype changes.

The V and J genes are TRBV6-2 or TRBV6-3 and TRBJ2-5, with 7 bases matching TRBD1. This sequence originates from a woman aged 55-70 years in good health. Sequenced input: blood. CDR3 sequence: CASSYRYRGEYF. CDR3 nucleotides: TGTGCCAGCAGTTACAGATACAGGGGAGAGTACTTC.